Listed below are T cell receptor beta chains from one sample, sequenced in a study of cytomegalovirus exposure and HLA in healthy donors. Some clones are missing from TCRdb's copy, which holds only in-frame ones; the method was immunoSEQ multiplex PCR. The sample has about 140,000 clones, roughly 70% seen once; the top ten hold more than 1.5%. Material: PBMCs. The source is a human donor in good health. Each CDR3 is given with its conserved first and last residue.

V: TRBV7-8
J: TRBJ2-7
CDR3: CASSLAGPAGDYEQYF

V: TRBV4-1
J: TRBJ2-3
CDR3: CASSQGIGGGDTQYF

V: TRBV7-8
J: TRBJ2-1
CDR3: CASSAGLAGEQFF

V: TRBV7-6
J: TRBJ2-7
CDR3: CASSPYGGQGGEQYF

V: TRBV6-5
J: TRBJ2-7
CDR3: CASSYSGVNRDEQYF

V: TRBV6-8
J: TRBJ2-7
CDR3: CASSRTSSYEQYF

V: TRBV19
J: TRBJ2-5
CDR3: CASSIEKREGSETQYF

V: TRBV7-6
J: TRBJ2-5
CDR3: CASSARQGGTQYF

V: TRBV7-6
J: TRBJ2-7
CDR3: CASSGTSGTHEQYF

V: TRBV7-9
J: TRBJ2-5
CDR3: CASQGEVRETQYF

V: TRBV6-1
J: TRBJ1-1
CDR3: CASSSGTEITEAFF

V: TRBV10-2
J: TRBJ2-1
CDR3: CASSDPPGTSDYNEQFF